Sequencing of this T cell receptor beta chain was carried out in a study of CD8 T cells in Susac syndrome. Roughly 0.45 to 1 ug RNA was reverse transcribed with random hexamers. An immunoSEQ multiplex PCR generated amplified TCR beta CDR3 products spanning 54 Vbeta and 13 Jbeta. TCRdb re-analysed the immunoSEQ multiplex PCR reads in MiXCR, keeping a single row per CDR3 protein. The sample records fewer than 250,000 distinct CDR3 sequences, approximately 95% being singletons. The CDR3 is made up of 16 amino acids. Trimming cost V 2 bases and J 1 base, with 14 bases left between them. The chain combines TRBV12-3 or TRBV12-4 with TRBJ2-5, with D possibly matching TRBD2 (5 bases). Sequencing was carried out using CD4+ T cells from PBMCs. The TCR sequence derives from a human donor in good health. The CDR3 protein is CASSLKLRRAQETQYF. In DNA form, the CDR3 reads TGTGCCAGCAGTTTAAAGTTGCGGCGGGCCCAAGAGACCCAGTACTTC.